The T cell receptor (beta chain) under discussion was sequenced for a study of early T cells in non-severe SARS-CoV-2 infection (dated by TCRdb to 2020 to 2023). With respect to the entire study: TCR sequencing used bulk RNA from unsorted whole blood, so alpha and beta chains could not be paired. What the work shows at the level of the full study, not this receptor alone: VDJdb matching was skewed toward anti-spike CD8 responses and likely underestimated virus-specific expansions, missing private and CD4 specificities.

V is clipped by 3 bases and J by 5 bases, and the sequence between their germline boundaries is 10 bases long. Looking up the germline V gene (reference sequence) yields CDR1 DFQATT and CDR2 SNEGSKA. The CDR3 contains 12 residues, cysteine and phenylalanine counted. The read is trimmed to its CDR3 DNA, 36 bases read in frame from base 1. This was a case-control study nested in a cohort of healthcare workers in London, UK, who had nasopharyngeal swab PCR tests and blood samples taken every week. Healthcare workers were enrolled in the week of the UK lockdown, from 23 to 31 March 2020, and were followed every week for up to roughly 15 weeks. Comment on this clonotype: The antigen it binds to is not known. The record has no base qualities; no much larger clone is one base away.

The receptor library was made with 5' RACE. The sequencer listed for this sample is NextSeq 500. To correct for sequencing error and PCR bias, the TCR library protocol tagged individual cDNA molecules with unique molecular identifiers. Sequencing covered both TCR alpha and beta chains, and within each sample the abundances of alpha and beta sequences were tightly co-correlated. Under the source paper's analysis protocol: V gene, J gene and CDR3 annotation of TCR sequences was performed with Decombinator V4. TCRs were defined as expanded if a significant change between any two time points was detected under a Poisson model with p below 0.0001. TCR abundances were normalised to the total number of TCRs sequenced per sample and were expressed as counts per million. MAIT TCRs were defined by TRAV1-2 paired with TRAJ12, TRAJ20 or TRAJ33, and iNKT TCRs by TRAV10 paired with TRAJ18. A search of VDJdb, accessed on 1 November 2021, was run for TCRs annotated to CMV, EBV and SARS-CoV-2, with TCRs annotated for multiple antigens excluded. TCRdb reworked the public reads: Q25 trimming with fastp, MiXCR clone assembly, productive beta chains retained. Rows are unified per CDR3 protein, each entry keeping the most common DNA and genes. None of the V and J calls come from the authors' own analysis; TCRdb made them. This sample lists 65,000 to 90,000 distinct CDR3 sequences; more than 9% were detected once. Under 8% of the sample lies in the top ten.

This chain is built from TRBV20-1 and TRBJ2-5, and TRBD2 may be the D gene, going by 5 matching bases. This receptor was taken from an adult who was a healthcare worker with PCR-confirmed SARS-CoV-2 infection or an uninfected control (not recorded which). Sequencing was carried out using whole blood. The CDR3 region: CSARGVGETQYF. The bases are TGCAGTGCTAGGGGAGTTGGGGAGACCCAGTACTTC.